This T cell receptor (beta chain) was retrieved from a study of T cells after yellow fever vaccination. Germline V gene lookup returns CDR1 SGDLS and CDR2 YYNGEE. The CDR3 is 16 residues long. J gave up 1 base and V 0 bases, and 4 bases lay outside the gene matches. TCRdb fed the 5' RACE reads into MiXCR, producing one record per CDR3 protein. The repertoire includes 500,000 to 650,000 distinct CDR3 sequences, roughly a sixth of them detected once, and 17% sits in the top ten. The chain couples TRBV9 to TRBJ2-1; TRBD2 aligns across 7 bases. The sequencing used PBMCs, collected 5 to 6 days after the first yellow fever vaccination. The sequence was obtained from a man aged 18 to 30 who received the YFV17D yellow fever vaccine. CDR3 sequence: CASSVGSGWSYNEQFF. Here the CDR3 DNA reads TGTGCCAGCAGCGTAGGTAGCGGGTGGTCCTACAATGAGCAGTTCTTC.